This T cell receptor beta chain was recorded in a study of regulatory dendritic cells for organ transplantation. Memory T cells were CD45RO+, naive were CD45RA+, sorted by FACS. Trimming removed 3 bases from V and 6 bases from J, with 11 bases in between. Germline lookup yields CDR1 MDHEN and CDR2 SYDVKM. The CDR3 loop spans 13 amino acids. A word on this clone: The target antigen is unknown.

Clones were sequenced by immunoSEQ multiplex PCR, and TCRdb holds only the in-frame ones, with some missing. The sample records under 40,000 clones, 90% to 95% being singletons. Study-wide findings and caveats: Alloreactive memory CD8+ T cell pools varied considerably between individuals. Of resting T cell subsets, memory CD8+ had the most alloreactive clonotypes. Memory CD8+ T cells were the most oligoclonal; naive cells were highly diverse.

The specimen was naive CD8+ T cells from blood. Indicated subset: CD45RA+ naive T cells. This clonotype was sampled from a human donor in good health. The chain carries TRBV28 and TRBJ1-2; D remains unclear. CDR3 sequence (DNA): TGTGCCAGCAGTTTTTTTGCCCCACATGGCTACACCTTC. This sequence encodes CASSFFAPHGYTF.